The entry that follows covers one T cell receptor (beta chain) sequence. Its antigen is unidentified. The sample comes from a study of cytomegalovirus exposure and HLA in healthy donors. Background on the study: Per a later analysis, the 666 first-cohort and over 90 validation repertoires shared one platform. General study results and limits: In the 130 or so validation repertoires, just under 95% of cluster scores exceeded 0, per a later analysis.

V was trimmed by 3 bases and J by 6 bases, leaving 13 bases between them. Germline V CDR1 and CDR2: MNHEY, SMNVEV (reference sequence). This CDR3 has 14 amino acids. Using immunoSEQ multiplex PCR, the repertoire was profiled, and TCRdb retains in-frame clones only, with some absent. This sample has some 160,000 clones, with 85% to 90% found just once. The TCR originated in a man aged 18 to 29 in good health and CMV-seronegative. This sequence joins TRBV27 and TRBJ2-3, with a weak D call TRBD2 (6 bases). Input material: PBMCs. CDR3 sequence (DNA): TGTGCCAGCAGTTTGGCGGGGAATCGGGATACGCAGTATTTT. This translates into CASSLAGNRDTQYF.